This T cell receptor beta chain emerged from a study of OX40 agonist ivuxolimab in advanced cancers. Across the study: Past anti-PD-1, anti-PD-L1 or anti-CTLA-4 therapy was accepted, and 40% had received some. Study-level points and caveats: At 0.1 to 3.0 mg/kg, CD4+ and CD8+ blood T cells expanded clonally by week 6. Antigen targets of the expanded peripheral T cells went undetermined.

A remark on this clone: What it recognizes is unknown.

Here immunoSEQ multiplex PCR was the method, and the copy in TCRdb shows in-frame clones only, minus some. The profile shows over 55,000 clones, under 85% of them singletons. Blood sampling was done at baseline, cycle 4 day 1, and cycle 7 day 1. The specimen was CD4+ or CD8+ T cells sorted from blood, collected in a trial of the OX40 agonist ivuxolimab. The clonotype comes from an adult with an advanced solid tumor such as melanoma, head and neck, liver or kidney cancer.

The CDR3 sequence: CASTSLGGSLSGELFF. The CDR3 DNA sequence: TGCGCCAGCACCTCCCTCGGCGGGAGTTTATCCGGGGAGCTGTTTTTT. V gene TRBV5-1 combines with J gene TRBJ2-2; 7 nucleotides match TRBD2. J was trimmed by 6 bases and V by 6 bases; bases with no gene match: 14. Germline V gene data show CDR1 as SGHRS and CDR2 as YFSETQ. The CDR3 length is 16 residues. The whole variable domain, remainder taken from reference TRBV5-1 and TRBJ2-2, is KAGVTQTPRYLIKTRGQQVTLSCSPISGHRSVSWYQQTPGQGLQFLFEYFSETQRNKGNFPGRFSGRQFSNSRSEMNVSTLELGDSALYLCASTSLGGSLSGELFFGEGSRLTVL.